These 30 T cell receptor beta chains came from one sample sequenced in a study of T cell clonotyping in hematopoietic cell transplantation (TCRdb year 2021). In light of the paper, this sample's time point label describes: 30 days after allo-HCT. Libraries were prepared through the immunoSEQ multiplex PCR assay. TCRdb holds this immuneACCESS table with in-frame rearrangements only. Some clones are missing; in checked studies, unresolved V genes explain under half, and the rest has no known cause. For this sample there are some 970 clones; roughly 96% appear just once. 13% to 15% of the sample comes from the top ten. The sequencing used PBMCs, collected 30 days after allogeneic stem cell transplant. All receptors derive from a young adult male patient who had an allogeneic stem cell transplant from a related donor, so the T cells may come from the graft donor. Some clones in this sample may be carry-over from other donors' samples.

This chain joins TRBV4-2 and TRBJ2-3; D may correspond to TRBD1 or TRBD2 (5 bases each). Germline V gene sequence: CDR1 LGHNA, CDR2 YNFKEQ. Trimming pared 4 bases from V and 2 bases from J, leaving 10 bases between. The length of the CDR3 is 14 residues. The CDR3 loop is CASSLSGPTDTQYF. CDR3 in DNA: TGTGCCAGCAGCCTCTCGGGGCCCACAGATACGCAGTATTTT.

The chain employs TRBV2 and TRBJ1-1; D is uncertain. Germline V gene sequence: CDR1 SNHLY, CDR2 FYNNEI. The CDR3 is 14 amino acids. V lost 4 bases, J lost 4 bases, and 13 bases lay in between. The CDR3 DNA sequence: TGTGCCAGCAGTGTCCTTGCCGGAGGCACTGAAGCTTTCTTT. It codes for CASSVLAGGTEAFF.

The CDR3 sequence is CASSGPGTHYNEQFF. CDR3 sequence (DNA): TGTGCCAGCAGTGGACCCGGGACCCACTACAATGAGCAGTTCTTC. The V call is TRBV6-1, the J call TRBJ2-1, with D perhaps matching TRBD1 or TRBD2 (5 bases each). V dropped 4 bases and J dropped 3 bases, with 13 bases sitting between them. Per germline, CDR1 MNHNS and CDR2 SASEGT. The CDR3 runs 15 residues.

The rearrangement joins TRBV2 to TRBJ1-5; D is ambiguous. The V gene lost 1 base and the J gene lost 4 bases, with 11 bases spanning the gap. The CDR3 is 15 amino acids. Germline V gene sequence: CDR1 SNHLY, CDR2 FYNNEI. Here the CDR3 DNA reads TGTGCCAGCAGTGAAGGGGCTAGTATTAATCAGCCCCAGCATTTT. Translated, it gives CASSEGASINQPQHF.

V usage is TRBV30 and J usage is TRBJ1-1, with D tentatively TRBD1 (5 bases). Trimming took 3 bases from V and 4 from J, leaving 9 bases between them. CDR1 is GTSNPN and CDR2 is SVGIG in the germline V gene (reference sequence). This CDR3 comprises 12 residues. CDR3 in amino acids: CAWSRGGTEAFF. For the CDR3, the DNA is TGTGCCTGGAGCCGGGGGGGCACTGAAGCTTTCTTT.

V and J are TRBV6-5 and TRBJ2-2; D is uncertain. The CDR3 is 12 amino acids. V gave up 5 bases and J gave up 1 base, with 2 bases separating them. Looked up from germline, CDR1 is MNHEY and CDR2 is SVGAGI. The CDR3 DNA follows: TGTGCCAGCAGTCAGAACACCGGGGAGCTGTTTTTT. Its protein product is CASSQNTGELFF.

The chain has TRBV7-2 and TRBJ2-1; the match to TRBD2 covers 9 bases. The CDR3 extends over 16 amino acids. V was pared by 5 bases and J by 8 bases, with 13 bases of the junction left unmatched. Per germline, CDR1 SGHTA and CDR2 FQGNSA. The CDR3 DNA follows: TGTGCCAGCAGCCCCATGGCTAGCGGGATCTGGCATGAGCAGTTCTTC. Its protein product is CASSPMASGIWHEQFF.

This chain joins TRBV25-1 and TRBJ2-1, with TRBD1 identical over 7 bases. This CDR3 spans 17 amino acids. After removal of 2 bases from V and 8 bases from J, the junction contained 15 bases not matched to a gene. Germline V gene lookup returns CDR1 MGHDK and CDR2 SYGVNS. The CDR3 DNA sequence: TGTGCCAGCAGTGAAAAGCGAAGGGACAGACGAGGGGATGAGCAGTTCTTC. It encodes CASSEKRRDRRGDEQFF.

As DNA, the CDR3 is TGTGCCTGGAGTACGAAGACCCAGTACTTC. Encoded protein: CAWSTKTQYF. The rearrangement links TRBV30 to TRBJ2-5; D unclear. The V and J ends lost 2 bases and 6 bases respectively, with 4 bases between them. The CDR3 runs 10 residues. Germline V lookup: CDR1 GTSNPN, CDR2 SVGIG (reference sequence).

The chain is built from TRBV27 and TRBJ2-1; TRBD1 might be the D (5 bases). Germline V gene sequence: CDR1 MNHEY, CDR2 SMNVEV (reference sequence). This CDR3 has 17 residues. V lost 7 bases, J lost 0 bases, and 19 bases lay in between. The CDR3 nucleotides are TGTGCCAGCACCAAACAGACAGTCCAGAGCTCCTACAATGAGCAGTTCTTC. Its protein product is CASTKQTVQSSYNEQFF.

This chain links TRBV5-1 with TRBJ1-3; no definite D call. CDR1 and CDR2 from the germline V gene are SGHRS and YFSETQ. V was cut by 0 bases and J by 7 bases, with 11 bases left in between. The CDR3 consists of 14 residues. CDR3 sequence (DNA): TGCGCCAGCAGCTTGGCCGGGAATAGTAACACCATATATTTT. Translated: CASSLAGNSNTIYF.

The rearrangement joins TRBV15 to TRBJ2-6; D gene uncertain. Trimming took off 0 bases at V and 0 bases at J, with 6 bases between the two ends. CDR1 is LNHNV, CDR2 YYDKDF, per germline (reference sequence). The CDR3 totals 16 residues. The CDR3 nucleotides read TGTGCCACCAGCAGAGAGGGCGACTCTGGGGCCAACGTCCTGACTTTC. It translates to CATSREGDSGANVLTF.

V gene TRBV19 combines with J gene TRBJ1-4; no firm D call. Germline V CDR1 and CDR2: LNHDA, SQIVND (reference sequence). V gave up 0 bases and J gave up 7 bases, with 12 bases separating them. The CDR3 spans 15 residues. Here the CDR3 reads CASSIDDGLFEKLFF. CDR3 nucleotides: TGTGCCAGTAGTATAGATGACGGTTTGTTTGAAAAACTGTTTTTT.

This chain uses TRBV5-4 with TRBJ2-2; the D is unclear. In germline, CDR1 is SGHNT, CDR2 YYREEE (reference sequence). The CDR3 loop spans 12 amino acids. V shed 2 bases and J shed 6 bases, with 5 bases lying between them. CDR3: CASSFGSGELFF. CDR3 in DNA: TGTGCCAGCAGCTTTGGTTCCGGGGAGCTGTTTTTT.

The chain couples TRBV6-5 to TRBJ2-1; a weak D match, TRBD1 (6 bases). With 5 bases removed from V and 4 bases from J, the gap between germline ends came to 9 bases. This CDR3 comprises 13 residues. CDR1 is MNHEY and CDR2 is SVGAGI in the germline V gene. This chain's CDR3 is CASSHREYNEQFF. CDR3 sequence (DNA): TGTGCCAGCAGTCACAGGGAATACAATGAGCAGTTCTTC.

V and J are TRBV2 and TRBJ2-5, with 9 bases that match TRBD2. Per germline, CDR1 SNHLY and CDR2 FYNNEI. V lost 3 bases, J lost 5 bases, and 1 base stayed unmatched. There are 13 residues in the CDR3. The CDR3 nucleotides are TGTGCCAGCAGTGAGCGGGAGGGGGAGACCCAGTACTTC. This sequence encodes CASSEREGETQYF.

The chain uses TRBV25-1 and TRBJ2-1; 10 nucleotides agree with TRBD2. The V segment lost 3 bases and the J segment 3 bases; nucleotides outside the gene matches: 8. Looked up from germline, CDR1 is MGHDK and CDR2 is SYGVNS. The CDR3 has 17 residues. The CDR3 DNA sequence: TGTGCCAGCAGTGACACCGCAGGACTAGCGGTCTACAATGAGCAGTTCTTC. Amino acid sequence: CASSDTAGLAVYNEQFF.

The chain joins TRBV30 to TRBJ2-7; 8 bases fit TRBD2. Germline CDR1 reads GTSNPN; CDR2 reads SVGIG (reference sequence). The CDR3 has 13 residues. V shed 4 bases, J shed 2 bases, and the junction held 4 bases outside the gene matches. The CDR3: CAWTLAGTYEQYF. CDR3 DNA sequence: TGTGCCTGGACCTTAGCGGGGACCTACGAGCAGTACTTC.

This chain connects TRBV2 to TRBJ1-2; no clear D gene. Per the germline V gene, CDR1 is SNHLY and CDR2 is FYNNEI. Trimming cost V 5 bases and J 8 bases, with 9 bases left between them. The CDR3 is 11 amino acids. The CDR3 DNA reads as TGTGCCAGCAGTCCCTCCAGCGGCTACACCTTC. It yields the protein CASSPSSGYTF.

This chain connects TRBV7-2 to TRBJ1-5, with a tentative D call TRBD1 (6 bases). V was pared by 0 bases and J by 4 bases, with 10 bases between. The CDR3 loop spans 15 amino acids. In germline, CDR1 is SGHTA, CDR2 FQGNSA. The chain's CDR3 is CASSLASGENQPQHF. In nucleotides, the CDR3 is TGTGCCAGCAGCTTAGCATCAGGGGAGAATCAGCCCCAGCATTTT.

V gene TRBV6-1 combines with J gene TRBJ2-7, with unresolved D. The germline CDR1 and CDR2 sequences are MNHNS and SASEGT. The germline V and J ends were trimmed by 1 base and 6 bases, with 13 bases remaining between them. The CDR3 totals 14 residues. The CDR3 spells CASSEVVRAGEQYV. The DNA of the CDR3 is TGTGCCAGCAGTGAAGTCGTGCGCGCCGGCGAGCAGTACGTC.

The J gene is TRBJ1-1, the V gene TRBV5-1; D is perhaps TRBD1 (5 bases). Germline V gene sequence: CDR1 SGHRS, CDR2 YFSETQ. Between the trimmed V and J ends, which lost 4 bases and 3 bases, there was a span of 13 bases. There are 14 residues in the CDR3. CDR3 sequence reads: CASSEGSGHTEAFF. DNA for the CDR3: TGCGCCAGCAGCGAGGGATCAGGGCACACTGAAGCTTTCTTT.

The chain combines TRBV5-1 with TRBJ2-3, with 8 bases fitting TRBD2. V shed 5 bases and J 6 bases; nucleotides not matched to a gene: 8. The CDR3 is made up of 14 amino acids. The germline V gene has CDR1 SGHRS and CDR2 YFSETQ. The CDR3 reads CASSGGGQGDTQYF. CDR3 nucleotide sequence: TGCGCCAGCAGTGGCGGGGGGCAGGGTGATACGCAGTATTTT.

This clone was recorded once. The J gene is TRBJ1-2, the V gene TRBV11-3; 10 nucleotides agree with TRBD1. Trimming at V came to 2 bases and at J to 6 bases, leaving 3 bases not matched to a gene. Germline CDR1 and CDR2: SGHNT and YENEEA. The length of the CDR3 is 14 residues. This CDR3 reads CASSLRQGADGYTF. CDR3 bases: TGTGCCAGCAGCTTACGACAGGGGGCCGATGGCTACACCTTC.

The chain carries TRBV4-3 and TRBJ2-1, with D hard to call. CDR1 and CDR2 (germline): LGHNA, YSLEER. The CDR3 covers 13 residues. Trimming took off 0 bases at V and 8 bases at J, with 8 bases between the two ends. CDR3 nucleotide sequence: TGCGCCAGCAGCCAAGATAATTCCGATGAGCAGTTCTTC. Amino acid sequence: CASSQDNSDEQFF.

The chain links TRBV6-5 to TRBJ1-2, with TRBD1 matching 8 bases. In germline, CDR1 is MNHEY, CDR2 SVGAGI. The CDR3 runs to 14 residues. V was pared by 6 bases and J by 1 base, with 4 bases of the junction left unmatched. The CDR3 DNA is TGTGCCAGCAGGAGGACAGGGCTTAACTATGGCTACACCTTC. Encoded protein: CASRRTGLNYGYTF.

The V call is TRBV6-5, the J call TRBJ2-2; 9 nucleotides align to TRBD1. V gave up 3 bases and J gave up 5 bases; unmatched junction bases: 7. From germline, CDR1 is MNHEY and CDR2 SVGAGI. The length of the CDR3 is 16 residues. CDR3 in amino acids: CASSYTGTGFTGELFF. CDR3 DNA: TGTGCCAGCAGTTATACCGGGACAGGGTTTACCGGGGAGCTGTTTTTT.

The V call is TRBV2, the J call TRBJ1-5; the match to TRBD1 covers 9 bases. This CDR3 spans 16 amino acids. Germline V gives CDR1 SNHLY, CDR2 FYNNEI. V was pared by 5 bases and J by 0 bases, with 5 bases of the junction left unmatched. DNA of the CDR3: TGTGCCAGCAGTAACGACAGGGGGGGTAGCAATCAGCCCCAGCATTTT. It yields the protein CASSNDRGGSNQPQHF. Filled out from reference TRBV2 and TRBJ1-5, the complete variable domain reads EPEVTQTPSHQVTQMGQEVILRCVPISNHLYFYWYRQILGQKVEFLVSFYNNEISEKSEIFDDQFSVERPDGSNFTLKIRSTKLEDSAMYFCASSNDRGGSNQPQHFGDGTRLSIL.

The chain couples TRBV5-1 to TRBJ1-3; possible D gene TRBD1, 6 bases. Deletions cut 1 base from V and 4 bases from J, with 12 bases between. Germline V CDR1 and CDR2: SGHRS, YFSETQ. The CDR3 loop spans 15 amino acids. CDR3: CASSLLSQGGNTIYF. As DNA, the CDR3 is TGCGCCAGCAGCTTGTTGTCACAGGGAGGAAACACCATATATTTT.

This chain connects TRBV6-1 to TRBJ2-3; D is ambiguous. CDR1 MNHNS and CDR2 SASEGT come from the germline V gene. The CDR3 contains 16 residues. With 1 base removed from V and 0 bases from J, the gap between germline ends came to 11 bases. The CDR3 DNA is TGTGCCAGCAGTGAAGTACCAGGTATTAGCACAGATACGCAGTATTTT. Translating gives CASSEVPGISTDTQYF.